The TCR beta chain described here comes from a study of shared clonotypes between healthy human individuals. Study-level information: The plates for each donor numbered three CD4 naive, three CD4 memory, two CD8 naive and one CD8 memory.

Notes on this clone: As yet, its antigen is unknown.

The repertoire was sequenced with immunoSEQ multiplex PCR; TCRdb's copy has only in-frame clones and lacks some. The sample yields millions of clones, approximately 95% seen once. Naive-designated CD8 cells lacked CD45RO, were positively enriched for CCR7, and omitted terminally differentiated effector memory CD45RA+ cells. General study results and limits: Naive subsets generally had larger estimated richness than memory subsets. Sorted-subset sequencing, rarefaction showed, was incomplete despite large depth.

This clonotype originated in a man in his late teens or twenties in good health. The sequenced sample consisted of naive CD8+ T cells sorted from blood.

CDR3 sequence (DNA): TGTGCCAGCACCCGGACAGGGGGTGCCTACGAGCAGTACTTC. This encodes CASTRTGGAYEQYF. The chain uses TRBV27 and TRBJ2-7, with 10 positions matching TRBD1. Trimming took 7 bases from V and 2 from J; bases not matched to a gene: 5. The CDR3 contains 14 residues. Looked up from germline, CDR1 is MNHEY and CDR2 is SMNVEV (reference sequence).